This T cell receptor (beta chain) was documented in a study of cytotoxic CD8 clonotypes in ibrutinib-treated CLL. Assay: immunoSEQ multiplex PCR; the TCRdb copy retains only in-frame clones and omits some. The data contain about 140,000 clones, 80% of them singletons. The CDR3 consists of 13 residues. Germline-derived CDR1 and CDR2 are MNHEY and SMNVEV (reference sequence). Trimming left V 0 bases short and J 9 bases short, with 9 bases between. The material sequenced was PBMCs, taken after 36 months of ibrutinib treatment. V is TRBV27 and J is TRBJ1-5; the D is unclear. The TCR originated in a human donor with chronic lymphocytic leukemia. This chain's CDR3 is CASSLSSSGPQHF. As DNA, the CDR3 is TGTGCCAGCAGTTTATCGTCCTCCGGGCCCCAGCATTTT.